These 31 T cell receptor beta chains originate from one sample sequenced in a study of cytomegalovirus exposure and HLA in healthy donors. The PCR made use of 60 Vbeta and 13 Jbeta primers. TCRdb keeps only in-frame clones here, not all; method: immunoSEQ multiplex PCR. Among 130,000 to 150,000 clones listed, about 78% were seen once. The sequenced sample consisted of PBMCs. These receptors were obtained from a man younger than 30 in good health and CMV-seronegative.

V usage is TRBV6-5 and J usage is TRBJ2-5; TRBD2 matches 10 bases. V trimming: 4 bases; J trimming: 5 bases; junction bases outside the gene matches: 10. The CDR3 consists of 16 residues. Germline CDR1 is MNHEY and CDR2 is SVGAGI. The CDR3 bases are TGTGCCAGCAGTTTGCAGCGGGAGGGCGTTGGGGAGACCCAGTACTTC. Amino acid sequence: CASSLQREGVGETQYF.

This clone was observed once. The chain has TRBV28 and TRBJ1-2, with D unclear. The V gene lost 6 bases and the J gene lost 1 base, with 27 bases spanning the gap. CDR3 length equals 19 residues. Germline-derived CDR1 and CDR2 are MDHEN and SYDVKM. The CDR3 sequence: CASSPRQAQWVIDNYGYTF. CDR3 DNA: TGTGCCAGCAGCCCCAGGCAGGCCCAGTGGGTAATAGATAACTATGGCTACACCTTC.

In this sample, this clone is medium-sized. The rearrangement joins TRBV27 to TRBJ2-1; D is possibly TRBD1 (5 bases). The CDR3 spans 17 residues. V gave up 6 bases and J gave up 0 bases, with 18 bases separating them. Germline lookup yields CDR1 MNHEY and CDR2 SMNVEV (reference sequence). As DNA, the CDR3 is TGTGCCAGCAGAGACCCAAGACAGTTCTCCTCCTACAATGAGCAGTTCTTC. It is translated as CASRDPRQFSSYNEQFF.

V gene TRBV11-2 combines with J gene TRBJ2-1; 10 bases map to TRBD2. The CDR3 covers 17 residues. J was trimmed by 3 bases and V by 0 bases; bases with no gene match: 5. The V gene's germline CDR1 is SGHAT and CDR2 FQNNGV. In DNA, the CDR3 is TGTGCCAGCAGCTTAGAGCTACTAGCGGGATACTACAATGAGCAGTTCTTC. This codes for CASSLELLAGYYNEQFF.

This chain connects TRBV28 to TRBJ1-5; D possibly corresponds to TRBD1 (6 bases). CDR3 length: 17 amino acids. Germline V CDR1 and CDR2: MDHEN, SYDVKM. The germline V and J ends were trimmed by 4 bases and 3 bases, with 19 bases remaining between them. The CDR3 spells CASSSEGQRNLNQPQHF. CDR3 coding DNA: TGTGCCAGCAGTTCGGAAGGACAGCGCAACCTCAATCAGCCCCAGCATTTT.

This chain uses TRBV7-9 with TRBJ1-4, with a tentative D call TRBD1 (5 bases). Trimming took 1 base from V and 7 from J, leaving 10 bases between them. Germline-derived CDR1 and CDR2 are SEHNR and FQNEAQ (reference sequence). This CDR3 comprises 14 residues. The CDR3 DNA follows: TGTGCCAGCAGCTTAGATCGGGGGAGTGAAAAACTGTTTTTT. Encoded protein: CASSLDRGSEKLFF.

This clone occurred once. This sequence joins TRBV7-7 and TRBJ2-7, with TRBD1 matching over 8 bases. This CDR3 contains 14 residues. V lost 4 bases, J lost 1 base, and 3 bases stayed unmatched. Germline CDR1 and CDR2: SSHAT and FNYEAQ (reference sequence). The CDR3 reads CASSSGQGSYEQYF. The CDR3 DNA reads TGTGCCAGCAGCTCCGGACAGGGTTCCTACGAGCAGTACTTC.

The chain is built from TRBV10-3 and TRBJ2-1; the match to TRBD1 covers 9 bases. Germline V lookup: CDR1 ENHRY, CDR2 SYGVKD. The CDR3 consists of 15 residues. V dropped 3 bases and J dropped 7; count of bases not matched to a gene: 7. The CDR3 bases are TGTGCCATCAGTGACACCTACAGGGGGCGGAATGAGCAGTTCTTC. Protein: CAISDTYRGRNEQFF.

Comment on this clone: Its ends do not fully match the called genes, so a read error is possible. The V gene is TRBV5-1, the J gene TRBJ1-2; D is unresolved. Germline-derived CDR1 and CDR2 are SGHRS and YFSETQ. There are 12 residues in the CDR3. Here the CDR3 DNA reads TGCGCCAGCAGTCTCATCAACTACGGCTACACCTTC. Translated: CASSLINYGYTF.

This clone came up once. J is TRBJ2-7 and V is TRBV30; TRBD1 is a possible D gene (6 bases). Per germline, CDR1 GTSNPN and CDR2 SVGIG (reference sequence). Trimming pared 4 bases from V and 4 bases from J, leaving 8 bases between. This CDR3 is built from 11 residues. CDR3 amino acids: CAWNTGYEQYF. As DNA, the CDR3 is TGTGCCTGGAATACAGGGTACGAGCAGTACTTC.

With regard to this clone: Different DNA sequences within this sample yield the same CDR3. The J gene is TRBJ1-4, the V gene TRBV11-3; TRBD1 is a possible D gene (6 bases). Between the trimmed V and J ends, which lost 5 bases and 5 bases, there was a span of 12 bases. CDR3 length equals 14 residues. Per the germline V gene, CDR1 is SGHNT and CDR2 is YENEEA. The CDR3 loop reads CASSRRTENEKLFF. In DNA, the CDR3 is TGTGCCAGCAGCCGACGGACAGAGAATGAAAAACTGTTTTTT. The complete variable domain, with remaining parts taken from reference TRBV11-3 and TRBJ1-4, reads EAGVVQSPRYKIIEKKQPVAFWCNPISGHNTLYWYLQNLGQGPELLIRYENEEAVDDSQLPKDRFSAERLKGVDSTLKIQPAELGDSAVYLCASSRRTENEKLFFGSGTQLSVL.

Only a few counts were recorded for this clone. The chain joins TRBV19 to TRBJ1-1, with a weak D call TRBD1 (6 bases). The CDR3 consists of 13 residues. Trimming shortened V by 3 bases and J by 4 bases, and 9 bases separated the two germline ends. Germline CDR1 is LNHDA and CDR2 is SQIVND (reference sequence). CDR3 DNA: TGTGCCAGTAGTATTCGGGGGGCCACTGAAGCTTTCTTT. This sequence encodes CASSIRGATEAFF. Drawing the rest from reference TRBV19 and TRBJ1-1, the complete variable domain is DGGITQSPKYLFRKEGQNVTLSCEQNLNHDAMYWYRQDPGQGLRLIYYSQIVNDFQKGDIAEGYSVSREKKESFPLTVTSAQKNPTAFYLCASSIRGATEAFFGQGTRLTVV.

This clone has a handful of counts. The chain joins TRBV5-1 to TRBJ2-1; 9 bases are a match to TRBD1. CDR1 and CDR2 (germline): SGHRS, YFSETQ. The CDR3 length is 12 residues. V lost 5 bases and J lost 10; bases outside the gene matches: 4. CDR3 protein: CASRDRGNEQFF. CDR3 bases: TGCGCCAGCAGGGACAGGGGAAACGAGCAGTTCTTC.

This clone appeared once. This chain uses TRBV11-3 with TRBJ1-2, with D perhaps matching TRBD1 (5 bases). Germline V gives CDR1 SGHNT, CDR2 YENEEA. This CDR3 contains 14 residues. V lost 2 bases, J lost 4 bases, and 11 bases lay in between. The DNA of the CDR3 is TGTGCCAGCAGCTTATCCAGGGTCCCCTATGGCTACACCTTC. It translates to CASSLSRVPYGYTF.

There are a few counts of this clone. CDR3 nucleotide sequence: TGTGCCTGGAGCGAAGGGACAGAGAACACTGAAGCTTTCTTT. Translation gives CAWSEGTENTEAFF. The V and J genes are TRBV30 and TRBJ1-1, with 7 bases matching TRBD1. The CDR3 is 14 residues long. Germline values: CDR1 GTSNPN, CDR2 SVGIG (reference sequence). The trim removed 3 bases at V and 1 base at J, leaving 5 bases unmatched.

This clone has just one count. This chain uses TRBV19 with TRBJ1-2, with no clear D. The CDR3 has 15 residues. Germline-derived CDR1 and CDR2 are LNHDA and SQIVND (reference sequence). V lost 3 bases, J lost 4 bases, and 15 bases lay in between. The CDR3 loop is CASSMRTSLPYGYTF. The CDR3 coding sequence is TGTGCCAGTAGTATGAGGACTTCGTTACCCTATGGCTACACCTTC.

This rearrangement joins TRBV30 to TRBJ2-3, with TRBD2 matching over 8 bases. V gave up 2 bases and J gave up 0 bases; unmatched junction bases: 4. From germline, CDR1 is GTSNPN and CDR2 SVGIG (reference sequence). This CDR3 has 15 amino acids. CDR3 DNA sequence: TGTGCCTGGAGTCGCGGGGGGACAAGCACAGATACGCAGTATTTT. It encodes CAWSRGGTSTDTQYF.

The chain is built from TRBV21-1 and TRBJ2-7; the D call TRBD1 from the table was never checked on the DNA. TRBV21-1 is marked as a pseudogene. The CDR3 loop spans 14 amino acids. The CDR3 sequence: CASTEGTGVYEQYF. CDR3 nucleotide sequence: TGTGCCAGCACCGAAGGGACAGGGGTCTACGAGCAGTACTTC.

The chain combines TRBV11-1 with TRBJ1-2, with D perhaps matching TRBD1 (6 bases). CDR3 length: 14 amino acids. CDR1 SGHAT and CDR2 FQDESV come from the germline V gene (reference sequence). Trimming cost V 5 bases and J 8 bases, with 18 bases left between them. This chain's CDR3 is CASSLRRGGPGYTF. In DNA form, the CDR3 reads TGTGCCAGCAGCCTTCGTCGCGGGGGGCCGGGCTACACCTTC.

This chain links TRBV7-3 with TRBJ2-7; tentative D call: TRBD1 (6 bases). The CDR3 totals 13 residues. The germline V and J ends were trimmed by 6 bases and 0 bases, with 9 bases remaining between them. The germline V gene encodes CDR1 SGHTA and CDR2 FQGTGA. CDR3 in amino acids: CASSRDNSYEQYF. In nucleotides, the CDR3 is TGTGCCAGCAGTCGGGACAACTCCTACGAGCAGTACTTC. Full variable domain (remainder filled in from reference TRBV7-3 and TRBJ2-7): GAGVSQTPSNKVTEKGKYVELRCDPISGHTALYWYRQSLGQGPEFLIYFQGTGAADDSGLPNDRFFAVRPEGSVSTLKIQRTERGDSAVYLCASSRDNSYEQYFGPGTRLTVT.

This clone appeared once. The chain is built from TRBV6-6 and TRBJ2-3; 8 nucleotides match TRBD2. Germline V gives CDR1 MNHNY, CDR2 SVGAGI (reference sequence). The CDR3 consists of 16 residues. V shed 3 bases, J shed 5 bases, and the junction held 10 bases outside the gene matches. Here the CDR3 DNA reads TGTGCCAGCAGTTATCCGGGGGGGCGACGGGAAGATACGCAGTATTTT. Translating gives CASSYPGGRREDTQYF.

This clone was counted between two and nine times. The chain recombines TRBV5-1 with TRBJ2-1, with TRBD1 matching 7 bases. Germline V gene data show CDR1 as SGHRS and CDR2 as YFSETQ. This CDR3 region has 15 residues. Trimming cost V 5 bases and J 0 bases; bases outside gene matches: 5. The CDR3: CASSVTGSSYNEQFF. The CDR3 bases are TGCGCCAGCAGTGTGACAGGGAGCTCCTACAATGAGCAGTTCTTC. The variable domain in full, with the rest retrieved from reference TRBV5-1 and TRBJ2-1, is KAGVTQTPRYLIKTRGQQVTLSCSPISGHRSVSWYQQTPGQGLQFLFEYFSETQRNKGNFPGRFSGRQFSNSRSEMNVSTLELGDSALYLCASSVTGSSYNEQFFGPGTRLTVL.

This clone was recorded a few times. V usage is TRBV6-6 and J usage is TRBJ1-1; 7 nucleotides match TRBD1. V shed 6 bases and J 5 bases; nucleotides not matched to a gene: 6. Germline V gene lookup returns CDR1 MNHNY and CDR2 SVGAGI (reference sequence). The CDR3 covers 13 residues. In DNA, the CDR3 is TGTGCCAGCAGAACAGGCAGGGGGACTGAAGCTTTCTTT. This codes for CASRTGRGTEAFF.

V gene TRBV19 combines with J gene TRBJ1-1; 7 nucleotides agree with TRBD1. V lost 6 bases, J lost 1 base, and 5 bases stayed unmatched. Germline V lookup: CDR1 LNHDA, CDR2 SQIVND (reference sequence). CDR3 length equals 14 residues. This CDR3 is CASRAGTANTEAFF. The CDR3, as DNA: TGTGCCAGTAGAGCCGGGACAGCGAACACTGAAGCTTTCTTT.

In DNA, the CDR3 is TGTGCCAGCAGGTCAGAGGCTAGCGATATCGGGGAGCTGTTTTTT. The encoded protein is CASRSEASDIGELFF. The J gene is TRBJ2-2, the V gene TRBV6-5; D may be TRBD2 (6 bases). CDR3 length equals 15 residues. V gave up 6 bases and J gave up 7 bases, with 18 bases separating them. The germline V gene has CDR1 MNHEY and CDR2 SVGAGI.

The rearrangement joins TRBV27 to TRBJ2-7; tentative D call: TRBD2 (5 bases). The V end was cut by 10 bases, the J end by 4 bases, with 20 bases between. Germline-derived CDR1 and CDR2 are MNHEY and SMNVEV (reference sequence). The CDR3 extends over 14 amino acids. CDR3 DNA sequence: TGTGCCACCTCGGTTTCCGCGGGCCAATACGAGCAGTACTTC. It translates to CATSVSAGQYEQYF.

This clone has more than one count but fewer than ten. This sequence joins TRBV27 and TRBJ2-7; TRBD1 matches 7 bases. CDR1 MNHEY and CDR2 SMNVEV come from the germline V gene (reference sequence). This CDR3 is built from 12 residues. The trim removed 2 bases at V and 6 bases at J, leaving 1 base unmatched. CDR3 in amino acids: CASSLAGGEQYF. CDR3 DNA: TGTGCCAGCAGTTTAGCAGGGGGCGAGCAGTACTTC.

The chain employs TRBV7-2 and TRBJ1-5; TRBD1 is a possible D gene (6 bases). V dropped 1 base and J dropped 0 bases, with 10 bases sitting between them. The CDR3 loop spans 16 amino acids. Germline CDR1 SGHTA, CDR2 FQGNSA. As DNA, the CDR3 is TGTGCCAGCAGCTTAGTCGGACAGATTAGCAATCAGCCCCAGCATTTT. Its protein product is CASSLVGQISNQPQHF. Drawing the rest from reference TRBV7-2 and TRBJ1-5, the complete variable domain is GAGVSQSPSNKVTEKGKDVELRCDPISGHTALYWYRQSLGQGLEFLIYFQGNSAPDKSGLPSDRFSAERTGGSVSTLTIQRTQQEDSAVYLCASSLVGQISNQPQHFGDGTRLSIL.

The chain couples TRBV6-5 to TRBJ1-5; no reliable D call. The CDR3 is made up of 15 amino acids. Looked up from germline, CDR1 is MNHEY and CDR2 is SVGAGI. V was pared by 6 bases and J by 0 bases, with 12 bases between. CDR3 sequence (DNA): TGTGCCAGCAGCCGTACAGTATTTAGCAATCAGCCCCAGCATTTT. This translates into CASSRTVFSNQPQHF.

The genes are TRBV29-1 and TRBJ2-5, with D tentatively TRBD1 (5 bases). The J call could be wrong; TRBJ2-7 is a better fit for the DNA end. CDR3 length: 14 amino acids. Germline lookup yields CDR1 SQVTM and CDR2 ANQGSEA. DNA of the CDR3: TGCAGCGTTGAAGAGCAGGGTGTATCCTACGAGCAGTACTTC. This codes for CSVEEQGVSYEQYF.

This sequence joins TRBV27 and TRBJ1-6, with 7 positions matching TRBD1. The CDR3 length is 15 residues. Germline CDR1 MNHEY, CDR2 SMNVEV (reference sequence). V was clipped by 6 bases and J by 8 bases; unmatched bases: 10. The CDR3 loop reads CASSLTGVQDSPLHF. In DNA, the CDR3 is TGTGCCAGCAGCCTAACAGGGGTTCAGGATTCACCCCTCCACTTT.